This TCR beta chain was documented in a study of CD8 T cells in ankylosing spondylitis. Study outcomes and limitations: Disease-linked clones reportedly concentrated significantly in matched ankylosing spondylitis synovial fluid. The study identified a TCR beta motif of under ten highly homologous variants that appeared characteristic of ankylosing spondylitis blood.

The CDR3 is 17 residues long. With 0 bases clipped from V and 3 bases from J, the junction kept 10 bases outside the gene matches. Germline values: CDR1 DFQATT, CDR2 SNEGSKA (reference sequence). Quantitative molecular-barcoded 5'-RACE generated the TCR beta libraries. TCRdb re-called the 5' RACE reads through MiXCR, storing one row per CDR3 protein. The sample consists of 100,000 to 150,000 distinct CDR3 sequences, roughly 7.3% of them appearing once. There are many counts of this clonotype. Its specificity is unknown. The sample taken for sequencing was blood, either unsorted or a sorted T cell fraction (not recorded which). The chain has TRBV20-1 and TRBJ2-2; 7 bases map to TRBD2. The TCR sequence derives from a male donor with ankylosing spondylitis or in good health (not recorded which). The CDR3 sequence is CSARDPGGRPDTGELFF. For the CDR3, the DNA is TGCAGTGCTAGAGATCCAGGCGGGAGACCCGACACCGGGGAGCTGTTTTTT.